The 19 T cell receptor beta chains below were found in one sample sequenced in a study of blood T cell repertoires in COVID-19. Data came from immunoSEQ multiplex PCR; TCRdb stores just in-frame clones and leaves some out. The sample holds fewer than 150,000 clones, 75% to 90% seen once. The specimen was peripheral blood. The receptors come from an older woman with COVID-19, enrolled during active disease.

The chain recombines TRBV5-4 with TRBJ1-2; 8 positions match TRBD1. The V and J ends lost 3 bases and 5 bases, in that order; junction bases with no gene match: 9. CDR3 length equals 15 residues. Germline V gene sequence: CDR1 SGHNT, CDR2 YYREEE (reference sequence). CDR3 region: CASSSPGQEAYGYTF. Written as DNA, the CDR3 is TGTGCCAGCAGCTCTCCGGGACAGGAGGCTTATGGCTACACCTTC.

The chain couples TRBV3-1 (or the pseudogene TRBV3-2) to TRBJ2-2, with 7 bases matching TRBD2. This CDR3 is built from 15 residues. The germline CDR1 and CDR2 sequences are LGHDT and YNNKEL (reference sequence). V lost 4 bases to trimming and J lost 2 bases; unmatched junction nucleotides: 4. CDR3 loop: CASSRLAVNTGELFF. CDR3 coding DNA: TGTGCCAGCAGCCGGCTAGCGGTTAACACCGGGGAGCTGTTTTTT.

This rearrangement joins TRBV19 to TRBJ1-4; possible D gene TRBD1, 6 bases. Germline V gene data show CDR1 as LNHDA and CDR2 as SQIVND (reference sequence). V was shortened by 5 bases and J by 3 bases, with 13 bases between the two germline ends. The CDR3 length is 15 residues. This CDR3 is CASSVSQGPNEKLFF. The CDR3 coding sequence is TGTGCCAGTAGTGTTTCACAGGGTCCTAATGAAAAACTGTTTTTT.

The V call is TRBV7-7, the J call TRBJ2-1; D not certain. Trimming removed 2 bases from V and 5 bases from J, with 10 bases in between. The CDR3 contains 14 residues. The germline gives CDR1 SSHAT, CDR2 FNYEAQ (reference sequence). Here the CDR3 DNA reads TGTGCCAGCAGCTTAATGGGCAGAGACAATGAGCAGTTCTTC. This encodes CASSLMGRDNEQFF.

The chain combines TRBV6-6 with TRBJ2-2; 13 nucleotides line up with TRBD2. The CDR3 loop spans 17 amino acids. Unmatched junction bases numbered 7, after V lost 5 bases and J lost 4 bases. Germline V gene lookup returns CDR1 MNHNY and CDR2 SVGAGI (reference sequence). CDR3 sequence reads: CASSRTSGGSRTGELFF. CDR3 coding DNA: TGTGCCAGCAGTCGGACTAGCGGGGGTTCCCGCACCGGGGAGCTGTTTTTT.

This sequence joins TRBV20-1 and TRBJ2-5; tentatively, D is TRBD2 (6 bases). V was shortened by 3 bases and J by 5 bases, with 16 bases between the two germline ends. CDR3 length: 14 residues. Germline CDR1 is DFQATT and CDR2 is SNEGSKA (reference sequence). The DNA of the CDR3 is TGCAGTGCTAGTGCCCCGGGGGTGGGGGAGACCCAGTACTTC. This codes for CSASAPGVGETQYF.

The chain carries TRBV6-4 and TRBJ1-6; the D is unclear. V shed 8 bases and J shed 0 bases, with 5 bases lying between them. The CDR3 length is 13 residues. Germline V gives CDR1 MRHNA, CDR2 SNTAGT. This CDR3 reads CASSSSYNSPLHF. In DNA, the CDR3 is TGTGCCAGCTCGAGCTCCTATAATTCACCCCTCCACTTT.

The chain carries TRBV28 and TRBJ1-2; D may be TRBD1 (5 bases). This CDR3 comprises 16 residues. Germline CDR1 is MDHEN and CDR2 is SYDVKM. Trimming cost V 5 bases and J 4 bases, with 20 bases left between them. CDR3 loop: CASSTMDTASLYGYTF. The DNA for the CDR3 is TGTGCCAGCAGTACTATGGACACCGCATCTCTCTATGGCTACACCTTC.

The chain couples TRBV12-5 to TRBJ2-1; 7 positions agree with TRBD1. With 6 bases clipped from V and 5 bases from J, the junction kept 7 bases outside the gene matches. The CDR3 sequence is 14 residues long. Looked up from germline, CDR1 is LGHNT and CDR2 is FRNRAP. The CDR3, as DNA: TGTGCTAGTGGGACCCGGGACAGTGACAATGAGCAGTTCTTC. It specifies CASGTRDSDNEQFF.

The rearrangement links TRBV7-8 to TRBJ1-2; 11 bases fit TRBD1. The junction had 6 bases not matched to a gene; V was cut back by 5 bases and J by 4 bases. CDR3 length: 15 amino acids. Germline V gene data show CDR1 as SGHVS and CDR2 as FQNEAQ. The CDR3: CASSPVGQGAYGYTF. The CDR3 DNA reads TGTGCCAGCAGCCCGGTCGGACAGGGGGCCTATGGCTACACCTTC.

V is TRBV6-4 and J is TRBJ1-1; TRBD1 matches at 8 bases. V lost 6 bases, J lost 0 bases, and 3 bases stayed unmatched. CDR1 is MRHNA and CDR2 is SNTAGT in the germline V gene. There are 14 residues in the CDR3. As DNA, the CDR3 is TGTGCCAGCAGACGGGACAGGATGAACACTGAAGCTTTCTTT. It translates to CASRRDRMNTEAFF.

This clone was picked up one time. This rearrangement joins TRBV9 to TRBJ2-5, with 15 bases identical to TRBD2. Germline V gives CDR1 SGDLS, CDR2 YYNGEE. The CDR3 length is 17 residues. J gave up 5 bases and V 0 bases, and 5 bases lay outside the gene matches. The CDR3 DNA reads TGTGCCAGCAGCGTAGGGACTAGCGGGGGGGAGCATGAGACCCAGTACTTC. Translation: CASSVGTSGGEHETQYF.

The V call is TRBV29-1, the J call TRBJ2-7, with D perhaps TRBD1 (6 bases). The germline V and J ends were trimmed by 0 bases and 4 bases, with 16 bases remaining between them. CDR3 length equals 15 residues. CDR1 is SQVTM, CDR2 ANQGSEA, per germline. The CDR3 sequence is CSVEESMQGSYEQYF. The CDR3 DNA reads TGCAGCGTTGAAGAATCTATGCAGGGGTCATACGAGCAGTACTTC.

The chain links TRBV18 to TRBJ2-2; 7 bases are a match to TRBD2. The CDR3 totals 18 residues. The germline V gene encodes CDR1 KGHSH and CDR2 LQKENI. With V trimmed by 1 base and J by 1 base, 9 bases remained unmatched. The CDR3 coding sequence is TGTGCCAGCTCACCACGGGACTACCGGGGAGGGAACACCGGGGAGCTGTTTTTT. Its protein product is CASSPRDYRGGNTGELFF.

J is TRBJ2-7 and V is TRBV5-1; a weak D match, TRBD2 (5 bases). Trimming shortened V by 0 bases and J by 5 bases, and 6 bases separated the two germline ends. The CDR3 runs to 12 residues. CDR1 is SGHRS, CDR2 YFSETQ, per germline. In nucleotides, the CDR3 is TGCGCCAGCAGCTTGGGGCGGGACGAGCAGTACTTC. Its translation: CASSLGRDEQYF. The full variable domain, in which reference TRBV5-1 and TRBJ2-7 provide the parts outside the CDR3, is KAGVTQTPRYLIKTRGQQVTLSCSPISGHRSVSWYQQTPGQGLQFLFEYFSETQRNKGNFPGRFSGRQFSNSRSEMNVSTLELGDSALYLCASSLGRDEQYFGPGTRLTVT.

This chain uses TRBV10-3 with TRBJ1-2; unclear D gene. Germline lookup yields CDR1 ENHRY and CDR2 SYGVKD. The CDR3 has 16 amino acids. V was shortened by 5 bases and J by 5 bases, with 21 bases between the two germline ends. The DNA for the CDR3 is TGTGCCATCAGTAATACTCAGGTGCTCGGCTTGTATGGCTACACCTTC. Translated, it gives CAISNTQVLGLYGYTF.

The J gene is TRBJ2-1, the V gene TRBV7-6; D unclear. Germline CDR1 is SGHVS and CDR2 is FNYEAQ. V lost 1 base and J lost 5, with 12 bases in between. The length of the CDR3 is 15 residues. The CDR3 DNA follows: TGTGCCAGCAGCTTAGTCGCATCAGGCCACAATGAGCAGTTCTTC. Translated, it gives CASSLVASGHNEQFF.

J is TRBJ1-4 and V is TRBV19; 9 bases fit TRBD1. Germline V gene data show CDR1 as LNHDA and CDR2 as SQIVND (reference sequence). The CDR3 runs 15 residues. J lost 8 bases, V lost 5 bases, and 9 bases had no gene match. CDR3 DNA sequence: TGTGCCAGTAGTCTTCACAGGGGGCTGAGGGAAAAACTGTTTTTT. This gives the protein CASSLHRGLREKLFF.

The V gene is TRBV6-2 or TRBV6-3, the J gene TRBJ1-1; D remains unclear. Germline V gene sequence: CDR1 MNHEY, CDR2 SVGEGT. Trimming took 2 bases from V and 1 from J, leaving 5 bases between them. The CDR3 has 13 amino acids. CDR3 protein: CASSYGRNTEAFF. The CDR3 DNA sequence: TGTGCCAGCAGTTACGGCAGGAACACTGAAGCTTTCTTT.